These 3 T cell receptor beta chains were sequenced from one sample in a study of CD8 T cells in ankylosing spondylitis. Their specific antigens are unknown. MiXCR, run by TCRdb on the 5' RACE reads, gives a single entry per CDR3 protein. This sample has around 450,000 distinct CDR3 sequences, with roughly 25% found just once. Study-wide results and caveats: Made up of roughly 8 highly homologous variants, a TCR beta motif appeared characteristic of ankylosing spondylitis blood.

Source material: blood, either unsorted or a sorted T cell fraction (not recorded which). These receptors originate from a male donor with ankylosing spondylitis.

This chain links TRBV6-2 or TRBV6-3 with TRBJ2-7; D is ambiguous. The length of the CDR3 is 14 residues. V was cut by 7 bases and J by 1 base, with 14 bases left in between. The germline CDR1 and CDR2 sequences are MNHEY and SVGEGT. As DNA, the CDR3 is TGTGCCAGCACCAGGTGGTCTCCGTCCTACGAGCAGTACGTC. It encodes CASTRWSPSYEQYV.

As DNA, the CDR3 is TGTGCCAGCAGCCTACACGAGGGTGACTATGGCTACACCTTC. Protein sequence: CASSLHEGDYGYTF. V and J are TRBV3-1 and TRBJ1-2, with D uncertain. This CDR3 is 14 amino acids long. Trimming removed 4 bases from V and 3 bases from J, with 12 bases in between. Germline-derived CDR1 and CDR2 are LGHDT and YNNKEL (reference sequence). Complete variable domain (other parts from reference TRBV3-1 and TRBJ1-2): DTAVSQTPKYLVTQMGNDKSIKCEQNLGHDTMYWYKQDSKKFLKIMFSYNNKELIINETVPNRFSPKSPDKAHLNLHINSLELGDSAVYFCASSLHEGDYGYTFGSGTRLTVV.

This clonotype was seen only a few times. For the CDR3, the DNA is TGTGCCAGCAGCTTAATAGGGACTAGCTATTTGAATGAGCAGTTCTTC. Amino acids: CASSLIGTSYLNEQFF. V is TRBV7-9 and J is TRBJ2-1; 9 bases map to TRBD2. V was clipped by 2 bases and J by 7 bases; unmatched bases: 9. The CDR3 covers 16 residues. Germline assignment: CDR1 SEHNR and CDR2 FQNEAQ (reference sequence).